The rows below give T cell receptor beta chains drawn from one sample of a study of blood T cells in healthy people across ages. Each CDR3 protein gets one entry after TCRdb re-called the 5' RACE reads with MiXCR. The repertoire holds about 1.6 million distinct CDR3 sequences, with 34% as singletons. The material sequenced was blood. These receptors were taken from a woman in her twenties or thirties in good health. Both conserved end residues are part of each CDR3. The D gene is left open where the match is weak. Clone size is not always given. Where it is, it says once, few, many or a class for expanded clones.

>TRBJ2-3|NA|TRBV5-1|NA
TGCGCCAGCAGCGAGATAAGCTATGATACGCAGTATTTT
CASSEISYDTQYF
>TRBJ2-7|NA|TRBV27|TRBD2
TGTGCCAGCGGTCTGGCTGCAGGGACTAGCTCCTACGAGCAGTACTTC
CASGLAAGTSSYEQYF
>TRBJ2-7|few|TRBV7-9|NA
TGTGCCAGCAGCTTCCCCGGACGGAAGAGCTCCTACGAGCAGTACTTC
CASSFPGRKSSYEQYF
>TRBJ2-5|once|TRBV24-1|NA
TGTGCCACCAGTGACCGAACTCGGACCTCGGGAATAGCCCAGTACTTC
CATSDRTRTSGIAQYF
>TRBJ2-7|few|TRBV27|TRBD1
TGTGCCAGCAGTTTCGGGACAGAGTCCTACGAGCAGTACTTC
CASSFGTESYEQYF
>TRBJ2-2|few|TRBV29-1|NA
TGCAGCGTTGAGAGGGGAAGGACCGGGGAGCTGTTTTTT
CSVERGRTGELFF
>TRBJ1-1|few|TRBV3-1|NA
TGTGCCAGCAGCCAAGAAGGAGGGTCGGGCACTGAAGCTTTCTTT
CASSQEGGSGTEAFF
>TRBJ2-7|few|TRBV6-1|TRBD2
TGTGCCAGCAGCTCGGGACTAGCGGGATCGAGCTCCTACGAGCAGTACTTC
CASSSGLAGSSSYEQYF
>TRBJ2-5|many|TRBV7-2|TRBD2
TGTGCCAGCAGCCTCGGGGGGACCGGCGAGACCCAGTACTTC
CASSLGGTGETQYF
>TRBJ1-3|NA|TRBV11-2|NA
TGTGCCAGCAGTTTGGGGTTGGGAAACACCATATATTTT
CASSLGLGNTIYF
>TRBJ2-6|NA|TRBV6-5|NA
TGTGCCACCAGGGCAAGCTCTGGGGCCAACGTCCCGACTTTC
CATRASSGANVPTF
>TRBJ1-5|NA|TRBV5-1|NA
TGCGCCAGCAGCTGGGAAGGGACTCGCAATCAGCCCCAGCATTTT
CASSWEGTRNQPQHF
>TRBJ2-7|many|TRBV29-1|NA
TGCAGCGTTATTAAGGGGCTCCACGAGCAGTACTTC
CSVIKGLHEQYF
>TRBJ2-3|NA|TRBV27|TRBD1
TGTGCCACCAGGACAGGGGGTTTTCCAGATACGCAGTATTTT
CATRTGGFPDTQYF
>TRBJ2-1|NA|TRBV28|TRBD2
TGTGCCAGCAGTTTATCGGGGACTAGCAAAGATGAGCAGTTCTTC
CASSLSGTSKDEQFF
>TRBJ2-5|NA|TRBV5-4|NA
TGTGCCAGCAGCTCGGGGGAAGCCGGGACTCGTAAATCGACCCAGTACTTC
CASSSGEAGTRKSTQYF
>TRBJ1-6|NA|TRBV2|NA
TGTGCCAGCAGTGAAATGGGGGTCTCCTATAATTCACCCCTCCACTTT
CASSEMGVSYNSPLHF
>TRBJ1-2|NA|TRBV6-6|NA
TGTGCCAGCAGTTACCTAGGGTCTGGCTACACCTTC
CASSYLGSGYTF
>TRBJ1-4|NA|TRBV3-1|NA
TGTGCCAGCAGTTTTGACAGTCTGGAGCCTGAAAAACTGTTTTTT
CASSFDSLEPEKLFF
>TRBJ1-1|NA|TRBV7-2|NA
TGTGCCAGCAGCCTACTATCCCAAGGGGCCTGGCTGGACACTGAAGCTTTCTTT
CASSLLSQGAWLDTEAFF
>TRBJ2-7|few|TRBV7-9|NA
TGTGCCAGCAGCTGGGGTAAAGCTACCTACGAGCAGTACTTC
CASSWGKATYEQYF
>TRBJ1-2|NA|TRBV6-1|TRBD1
TGTGCCAGTCATCAGGGGGCGGTTAACTATGGCTACACCTTC
CASHQGAVNYGYTF
>TRBJ2-5|NA|TRBV25-1|NA
TGTGCCAGCACCTACGGGCGGGGATCGTACCAAGAGACCCAGTACTTC
CASTYGRGSYQETQYF
>TRBJ1-6|NA|TRBV11-2|NA
TGTGCCAGCAGTGTGGACAAAGTGGGGAATTCACCCCTCCACTTT
CASSVDKVGNSPLHF
>TRBJ2-1|NA|TRBV27|NA
TGTGCCAGCAGGGATCGACAGAGGTACAATGAGCAGTTCTTC
CASRDRQRYNEQFF
>TRBJ2-1|NA|TRBV5-1|NA
TGCGCCAGCAGCTTGGAAGTAGCGGTCTCCTACAATGAGCAGTTCTTC
CASSLEVAVSYNEQFF
>TRBJ1-1|NA|TRBV11-1|TRBD1
TGTGCCAGCAGCGAACCCTACAGGGGGAACACTGAAGCTTTCTTT
CASSEPYRGNTEAFF
>TRBJ2-5|many|TRBV20-1|NA
TGCAGTGCGGTGGAGGATCAAGAGACCCAGTACTTC
CSAVEDQETQYF
>TRBJ1-1|NA|TRBV4-1|TRBD1
TGCGCCAGCAGCCAACGGACAGGGTCGCCTCCTAACACTGAAGCTTTCTTT
CASSQRTGSPPNTEAFF
>TRBJ1-5|many|TRBV7-9|NA
TGTGCCAGCAGCGATAAGGCAGGAAGCAATCAGCCCCAGCATTTT
CASSDKAGSNQPQHF
>TRBJ2-1|few|TRBV6-5|NA
TGTGCCAGCAGTTACGACGTAACTACGCACAGGTCCCGCTCCTACAATGAGCAGTTCTTC
CASSYDVTTHRSRSYNEQFF
>TRBJ2-7|few|TRBV18|TRBD2
TGTGCCAGCTCACCGGGACTAAAGAATGAGGAGCAGTACTTC
CASSPGLKNEEQYF
>TRBJ2-2|few|TRBV27|NA
TGTGCCAGCAGTTTATCTCGTAGCGCGAACACCGGGGAGCTGTTTTTT
CASSLSRSANTGELFF
>TRBJ1-1|few|TRBV3-1|NA
TGTGCCAGCAAGGTACGGCGGGACACTGAAGCTTTCTTT
CASKVRRDTEAFF
>TRBJ1-5|few|TRBV5-1|NA
TGCGCCAGCAGCTTGGAGGGAGGGGGCAATCAGCCCCAGCATTTT
CASSLEGGGNQPQHF
>TRBJ2-2|NA|TRBV7-8|TRBD1
TGTGCCAGCAGCGGCACAGGGGCCACCGGGGAGCTGTTTTTT
CASSGTGATGELFF
>TRBJ1-1|NA|TRBV6-6|NA
TGTGCCAGCAGCCACTCGAGGGCATATGAAGCTTTCTTT
CASSHSRAYEAFF
>TRBJ2-1|NA|TRBV28|NA
TGTGCCAGCAGAGGGACCGCCCCCTACAATGAGCAGTTCTTC
CASRGTAPYNEQFF
>TRBJ2-2|few|TRBV7-2|NA
TGTGCCAGCAGCTTAAATGGGGGAGGGAACACCGGGGAGCTGTTTTTT
CASSLNGGGNTGELFF
>TRBJ2-5|NA|TRBV4-1|TRBD2
TGCGCCAGCAGCCAAGAGGGGCCGGGGGGGGCGTGGGAGACCCAGTACTTC
CASSQEGPGGAWETQYF
>TRBJ2-7|many|TRBV4-2|NA
TGTGCCAGCAGCCAAGAGTCGGTAGCGGCTTCTTACGAGCAGTACTTC
CASSQESVAASYEQYF
>TRBJ2-3|NA|TRBV2|TRBD2
TGTGCCAGCAGCTCTAGCGGGAGTCACATGTCCGCAGATACGCAGTATTTT
CASSSSGSHMSADTQYF